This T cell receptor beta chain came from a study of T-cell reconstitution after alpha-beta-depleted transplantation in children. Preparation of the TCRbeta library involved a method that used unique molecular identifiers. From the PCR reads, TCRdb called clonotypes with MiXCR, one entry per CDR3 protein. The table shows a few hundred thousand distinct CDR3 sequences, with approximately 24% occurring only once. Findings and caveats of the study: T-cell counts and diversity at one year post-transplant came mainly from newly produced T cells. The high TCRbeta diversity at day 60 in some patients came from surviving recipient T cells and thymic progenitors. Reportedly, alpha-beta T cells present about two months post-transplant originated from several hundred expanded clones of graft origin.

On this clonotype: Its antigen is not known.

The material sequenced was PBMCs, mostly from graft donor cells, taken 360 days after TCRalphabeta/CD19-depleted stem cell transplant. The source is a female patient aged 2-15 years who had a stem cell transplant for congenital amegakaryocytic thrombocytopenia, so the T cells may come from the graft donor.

CDR3 DNA: TGTGCCAGCAGTCAACTCACCGGGGAGCTGTTTTTT. It codes for CASSQLTGELFF. This chain joins TRBV12-3 or TRBV12-4 and TRBJ2-2; no reliable D call. The CDR3 totals 12 residues. Trimming shortened V by 5 bases and J by 4 bases, and 5 bases separated the two germline ends.